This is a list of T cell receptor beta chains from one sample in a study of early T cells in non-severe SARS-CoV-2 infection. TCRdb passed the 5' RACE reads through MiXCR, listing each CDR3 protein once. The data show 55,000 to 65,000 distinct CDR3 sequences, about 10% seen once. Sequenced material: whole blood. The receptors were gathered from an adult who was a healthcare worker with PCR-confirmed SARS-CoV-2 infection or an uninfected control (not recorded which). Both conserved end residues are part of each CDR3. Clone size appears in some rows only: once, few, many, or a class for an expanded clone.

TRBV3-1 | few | CASSRYPDRDYEQYF
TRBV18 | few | CASSPWQGATTDTQYF
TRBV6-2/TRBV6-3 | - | CASSYSTHEQYF
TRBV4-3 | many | CASSQDTPTGGTDTQYF
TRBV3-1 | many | CASSQEMAGGNNEQFF
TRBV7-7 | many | CASSLAPLRTSGSYNEQFF
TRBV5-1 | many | CASSLVAGTSEKLFF
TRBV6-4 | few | CASSSDRASHEQFF
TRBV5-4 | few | CASNYGPGNEKLFF
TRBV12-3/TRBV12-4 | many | CASSTTGTGAYEQYF
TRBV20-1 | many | CSALTSGRKDTQYF
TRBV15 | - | CATSRSEIRLAGELGEQYF
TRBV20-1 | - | CSANAYSYNEQFF
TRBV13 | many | CASSDDRGQRRGYTF
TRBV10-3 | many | CAIRGTGGTGANVLTF
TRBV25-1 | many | CATNGQPNTEAFF
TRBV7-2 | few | CASSRTSGPYEQYF
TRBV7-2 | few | CASSWGHTDTQYF
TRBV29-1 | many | CSVDPNRGTGELFF
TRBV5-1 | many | CASSLGGDLPGGYTF
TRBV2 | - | CASSPVGYTF
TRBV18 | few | CASSPLTVADTQYF
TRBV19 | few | CASSMGYEQFF
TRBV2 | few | CASSEPFAVEQYF
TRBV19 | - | CASSARDTAGETQYF
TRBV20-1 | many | CSARDTGGDYGYTF
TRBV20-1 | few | CSATTGGGNQPQHF
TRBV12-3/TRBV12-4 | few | CASSGWNEQFF
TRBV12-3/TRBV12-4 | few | CASSSRGVQAFF
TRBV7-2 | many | CASTIMPGLATGELFF
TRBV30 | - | CAWRTGANVLTF
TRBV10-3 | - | CAISALAGGRTGELFF
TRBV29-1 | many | CSGTTSGSGNEQFF
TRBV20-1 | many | CSARVGGAQPQHF
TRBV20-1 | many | CSARAGKGTGELFF
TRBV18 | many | CASSPTGPPGPHEQFF
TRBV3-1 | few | CASRRQNTPGANEKLFF